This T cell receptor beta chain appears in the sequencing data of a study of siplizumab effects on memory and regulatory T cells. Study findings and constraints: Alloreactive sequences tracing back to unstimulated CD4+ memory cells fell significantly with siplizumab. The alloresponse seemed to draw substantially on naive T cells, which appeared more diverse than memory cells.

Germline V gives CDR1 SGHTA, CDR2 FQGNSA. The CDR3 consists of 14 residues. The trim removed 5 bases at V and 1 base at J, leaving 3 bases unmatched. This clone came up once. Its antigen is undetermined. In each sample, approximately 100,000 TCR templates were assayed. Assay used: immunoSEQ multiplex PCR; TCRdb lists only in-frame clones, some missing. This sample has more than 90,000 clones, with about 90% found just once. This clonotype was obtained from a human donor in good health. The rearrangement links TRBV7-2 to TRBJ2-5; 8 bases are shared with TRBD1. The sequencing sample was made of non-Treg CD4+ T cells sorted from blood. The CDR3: CASSQGTGQETQYF. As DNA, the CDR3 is TGTGCCAGCAGCCAGGGGACAGGCCAAGAGACCCAGTACTTC.